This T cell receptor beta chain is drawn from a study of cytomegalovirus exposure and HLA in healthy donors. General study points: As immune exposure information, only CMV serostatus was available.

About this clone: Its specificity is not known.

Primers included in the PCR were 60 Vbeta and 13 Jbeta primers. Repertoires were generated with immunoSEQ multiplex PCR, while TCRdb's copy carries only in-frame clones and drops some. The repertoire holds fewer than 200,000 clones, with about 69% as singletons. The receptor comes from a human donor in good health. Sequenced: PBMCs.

The CDR3 coding sequence is TGCGCCAGCAGCCAAGGGCGACTAGCGGAATACAATGAGCAGTTCTTC. Translated, it gives CASSQGRLAEYNEQFF. This chain uses TRBV4-3 with TRBJ2-1; 9 bases are shared with TRBD2. The CDR3 extends over 16 amino acids. The trim removed 1 base at V and 4 bases at J, leaving 5 bases unmatched. Germline V lookup: CDR1 LGHNA, CDR2 YSLEER.